The clone carrying this T cell receptor beta chain showed up just a few times. The antigen is undetermined. The sample belongs to a study of sequential checkpoint blockade in melanoma. In the study overall: After both sequences, patients received maintenance nivolumab. DNA from 91 pretreatment tumor samples underwent TCRβ immunosequencing.

Germline V gives CDR1 SGHTA, CDR2 FQGNSA. The V gene lost 4 bases and the J gene lost 6 bases, with 9 bases spanning the gap. There are 13 residues in the CDR3. Study-wide results and caveats: Tumor T-cell fraction and clonality correlated with PD-L1 and CD8+ counts.

Generated by immunoSEQ multiplex PCR, the TCRdb table keeps only in-frame clones and is missing some. The data show approximately 5,300 clones, less than 30% seen once. The sample's treatment: randomized to nivolumab then ipilimumab (arm A) or the reverse (arm B). The chain carries TRBV7-2 and TRBJ2-2; D might be TRBD2 (6 bases). The sample in question was tumor tissue (inferred from file names), obtained from a patient given nivolumab and ipilimumab in sequence. The clonotype originates from a human donor with melanoma. Here the CDR3 reads CASSWGLAGELFF. CDR3 DNA: TGTGCCAGCAGCTGGGGACTGGCCGGGGAGCTGTTTTTT.